This T cell receptor (beta chain) is drawn from a study of blood T cell repertoires in COVID-19. CDR1 is KGHDR and CDR2 is SFDVKD in the germline V gene. This CDR3 comprises 15 residues. The ends lost 11 bases at V and 0 bases at J; junction bases unmatched: 10. Sequenced by immunoSEQ multiplex PCR; TCRdb stores in-frame clones only, minus some. The sample yields 120,000 or so clones, less than 85% seen once. Specimen: peripheral blood. The TCR comes from a woman aged 80 or over with acute or convalescent COVID-19. The chain recombines TRBV24-1 with TRBJ2-3; 7 nucleotides match TRBD1. The CDR3 DNA reads as TGTGCCATTTTAACGACAGGGTCGAGCACAGATACGCAGTATTTT. Encoded protein: CAILTTGSSTDTQYF.